This TCR beta chain was recorded in a study of T cell repertoires in ileal Crohn's disease. Germline V gene lookup returns CDR1 SGHNT and CDR2 YYREEE (reference sequence). Germline trimming cut 9 bases from V and 2 bases from J; bases unmatched to any gene: 6. The CDR3 covers 13 residues. Repertoires were generated with immunoSEQ multiplex PCR, while TCRdb's copy carries only in-frame clones and drops some. Among roughly 2,500 clones listed, about two thirds were seen once. This clone was seen more than once but under ten times. Its antigen is currently unknown. Study-level points and caveats: Active smokers at surgery had more clonal expansions than non-smokers.

This clonotype originated in an adult with Crohn's disease. V gene TRBV5-4 combines with J gene TRBJ2-3, with 7 nucleotides matching TRBD2. Sequenced sample: ileal tissue. The DNA for the CDR3 is TGTGCCATGGGGAGGGAAAACACAGATACGCAGTATTTT. Its translation: CAMGRENTDTQYF.